The sequence of this TCR beta chain was determined in a study of blood T cell repertoires in COVID-19. In the study overall: Samples of COVID-19 (acute and convalescent) were obtained from the United States, Italy and Spain. Sources were T cells, B-cell-depleted T cells, or PBMCs; the material itself was cDNA or gDNA.

Per the original methods: Researchers report that nucleated cell counts were estimated from reference gene primer amplification. The protocol was immunoSEQ multiplex PCR, while the TCRdb copy is restricted to in-frame clones and leaves out a portion. D and trimming come from the DNA, and the V and J calls and clone size come from that table. The top ten hold 6% to 7.5% of the sample, which has about 170,000 clones, around 87% seen once. The V and J ends lost 3 bases and 6 bases respectively, with 9 bases between them. Germline CDR1 MNHEY, CDR2 SMNVEV (reference sequence). The CDR3 has 14 amino acids.

The chain couples TRBV27 to TRBJ1-6; no reliable D call. The sample consisted of peripheral blood. The TCR sequence derives from a woman of 80 years or more in a cohort sampled during active or convalescent COVID-19. The DNA of the CDR3 is TGTGCCAGCAGTTTGAGCCTCCCTAATTCACCCCTCCACTTT. Encoded protein: CASSLSLPNSPLHF.